These T cell receptor beta chains were read from a single sample in a study of T cell responses to AZD1222 COVID-19 vaccine. The data were produced by immunoSEQ multiplex PCR, yet TCRdb's version contains in-frame clones alone and is incomplete. Of some 67,000 clones listed, 80% to 90% are singletons. The sample was peripheral blood, taken 28 days after the second AZD1222 dose. All receptors come from an adult who received the AZD1222 COVID-19 vaccine. Each CDR3 is given with its conserved first and last residue. Fields, in order: V gene, J gene, clone size, D gene, CDR3 protein, CDR3 DNA. A D gene is named only where the DNA matches it firmly. The size field is filled for only some rows; it gives once, few, many or a size class.

V: TRBV21-1
J: TRBJ2-3
size: .
D: .
CDR3: CASSKDPRPSYTDTQYF
DNA: TGTGCCAGCAGCAAAGACCCGAGACCAAGTTACACAGATACGCAGTATTTT

V: TRBV7-9
J: TRBJ2-7
size: .
D: .
CDR3: CASSFSYEQYF
DNA: TGTGCCAGCAGCTTTTCCTACGAGCAGTACTTC

V: TRBV30
J: TRBJ1-3
size: once
D: .
CDR3: CAWSSGGNTIYF
DNA: TGTGCCTGGAGTAGCGGGGGAAACACCATATATTTT

V: TRBV20-1
J: TRBJ2-2
size: .
D: .
CDR3: CSASNRIRISGELFF
DNA: TGCAGTGCTAGTAACAGGATACGAATTTCCGGGGAGCTGTTTTTT

V: TRBV5-1
J: TRBJ2-2
size: .
D: .
CDR3: CASSLGSTGELFF
DNA: TGCGCCAGCAGCTTGGGCAGCACCGGGGAGCTGTTTTTT

V: TRBV12-3/TRBV12-4
J: TRBJ1-5
size: .
D: .
CDR3: CASSLGRLQHF
DNA: TGTGCCAGCAGTCTGGGAAGACTCCAGCATTTT

V: TRBV24-1
J: TRBJ2-1
size: .
D: .
CDR3: CATSPTQAQGHLNEQFF
DNA: TGTGCCACCAGCCCTACACAGGCTCAGGGCCACCTCAATGAGCAGTTCTTC

V: TRBV2
J: TRBJ1-2
size: .
D: .
CDR3: CASSLDNGYAF
DNA: TGTGCCAGCTCCCTGGACAATGGCTACGCCTTC

V: TRBV10-2
J: TRBJ2-7
size: .
D: .
CDR3: CASSESWVHEQYF
DNA: TGCGCCAGCAGTGAGTCGTGGGTTCACGAGCAGTACTTC

V: TRBV2
J: TRBJ1-3
size: .
D: .
CDR3: CASSQQGPGNTIYF
DNA: TGTGCCAGCAGCCAACAGGGACCTGGAAACACCATATATTTT

V: TRBV7-2
J: TRBJ1-2
size: .
D: .
CDR3: CASSQDLQGDYGYTF
DNA: TGTGCCAGCAGTCAGGACCTTCAAGGGGACTATGGCTACACCTTC

V: TRBV13
J: TRBJ1-2
size: .
D: TRBD1
CDR3: CASSLVPGGDRGNYGYTF
DNA: TGTGCCAGCAGCTTAGTCCCGGGGGGGGACAGGGGCAACTATGGCTACACCTTC

V: TRBV5-1
J: TRBJ1-5
size: .
D: .
CDR3: CASSLGEVGQPQHF
DNA: TGCGCCAGCAGCTTGGGGGAGGTGGGGCAGCCCCAGCATTTT

V: TRBV14
J: TRBJ1-2
size: .
D: .
CDR3: CASSHGPSYGYTF
DNA: TGTGCCAGCAGCCACGGTCCCAGCTATGGCTACACCTTC

V: TRBV18
J: TRBJ1-6
size: .
D: .
CDR3: CASSPEGPNSPLHF
DNA: TGTGCCAGCTCACCCGAGGGGCCCAATTCACCCCTCCACTTT

V: TRBV4-1
J: TRBJ1-5
size: many
D: .
CDR3: CASSQDRSGFNQPQHF
DNA: TGCGCCAGCAGCCAAGATCGGTCAGGGTTCAATCAGCCCCAGCATTTT

V: TRBV27
J: TRBJ2-6
size: .
D: .
CDR3: CASSPNRVAGANVLTF
DNA: TGTGCCAGCAGCCCAAACAGGGTGGCTGGGGCCAACGTCCTGACTTTC

V: TRBV20-1
J: TRBJ1-5
size: .
D: .
CDR3: CSAVYWGMQHF
DNA: TGCAGTGCTGTGTACTGGGGTATGCAGCATTTT

V: TRBV5-8
J: TRBJ2-3
size: .
D: TRBD2
CDR3: CASSTLPTTSGGADTQYF
DNA: TGTGCCAGCAGCACCCTCCCGACGACTAGCGGGGGAGCAGATACGCAGTATTTT

V: TRBV9
J: TRBJ2-5
size: .
D: .
CDR3: CASSPFHSQETQYF
DNA: TGTGCCAGCAGCCCATTCCACAGTCAAGAGACCCAGTACTTC

V: TRBV15
J: TRBJ1-2
size: .
D: TRBD1
CDR3: CATSSRTGQGYTF
DNA: TGTGCCACCAGCTCCCGGACAGGGCAAGGCTACACCTTC

V: TRBV7-2
J: TRBJ1-1
size: .
D: .
CDR3: CASSLGQGSTEAFF
DNA: TGTGCCAGCAGCTTAGGGCAGGGAAGTACTGAAGCTTTCTTT

V: TRBV11-3
J: TRBJ2-1
size: .
D: TRBD2
CDR3: CASSFRLAGYNEQFF
DNA: TGTGCCAGCAGCTTTAGGCTAGCGGGGTACAATGAGCAGTTCTTC

V: TRBV11-3
J: TRBJ2-2
size: .
D: TRBD1
CDR3: CASSIRTGAGELFF
DNA: TGTGCCAGCAGCATACGGACAGGGGCCGGGGAGCTGTTTTTT

V: TRBV12-3/TRBV12-4
J: TRBJ2-3
size: .
D: .
CDR3: CASQGRTDTQYF
DNA: TGTGCCAGCCAGGGCAGGACAGATACGCAGTATTTT

V: TRBV15
J: TRBJ2-3
size: .
D: .
CDR3: CATSRGLSTDTQYF
DNA: TGTGCCACCAGCAGGGGACTTTCCACAGATACGCAGTATTTT

V: TRBV7-8
J: TRBJ2-5
size: .
D: .
CDR3: CASSLGTFQETQYF
DNA: TGTGCCAGCAGCTTAGGGACCTTCCAAGAGACCCAGTACTTC

V: TRBV7-6
J: TRBJ2-7
size: .
D: TRBD2
CDR3: CASSPRLAGGRNEQYF
DNA: TGTGCCAGCAGCCCTAGACTAGCGGGGGGACGAAACGAGCAGTACTTC

V: TRBV3-1/TRBV3-2
J: TRBJ1-2
size: many
D: TRBD1
CDR3: CASSQAMGQGSSYGYTF
DNA: TGTGCCAGCAGCCAAGCGATGGGACAGGGGTCCTCCTATGGCTACACCTTC

V: TRBV10-2
J: TRBJ1-5
size: .
D: .
CDR3: CASSDPRSNQPQHF
DNA: TGCGCCAGCAGTGATCCCCGCAGCAATCAGCCCCAGCATTTT

V: TRBV19
J: TRBJ1-1
size: .
D: TRBD1
CDR3: CASSNTGDTEAFF
DNA: TGTGCCAGTAGTAACACAGGGGACACTGAAGCTTTCTTT

V: TRBV11-2
J: TRBJ2-1
size: .
D: .
CDR3: CASSPFAYNEQFF
DNA: TGTGCCAGCAGCCCCTTTGCCTACAATGAGCAGTTCTTC

V: TRBV6-1
J: TRBJ1-3
size: .
D: .
CDR3: CASSEYGGAGGNTIYF
DNA: TGTGCCAGCAGTGAATACGGGGGCGCGGGTGGAAACACCATATATTTT

V: TRBV19
J: TRBJ1-4
size: .
D: .
CDR3: CASSPQRGEEGEKLFF
DNA: TGTGCCAGTAGTCCGCAAAGGGGGGAAGAAGGTGAAAAACTGTTTTTT

V: TRBV5-6
J: TRBJ1-1
size: .
D: .
CDR3: CASSDEGGETEAFF
DNA: TGTGCCAGCAGCGACGAGGGGGGAGAGACTGAAGCTTTCTTT

V: TRBV7-9
J: TRBJ2-2
size: .
D: .
CDR3: CASSFLQRNTGELFF
DNA: TGTGCCAGCAGCTTTCTTCAGAGGAACACCGGGGAGCTGTTTTTT

V: TRBV5-8
J: TRBJ2-4
size: .
D: .
CDR3: CASSWGPKNIQYF
DNA: TGTGCCAGCAGCTGGGGTCCCAAAAACATTCAGTACTTC

V: TRBV18
J: TRBJ2-5
size: .
D: .
CDR3: CASSLNGKSETQYF
DNA: TGTGCCAGCTCATTAAACGGAAAGTCGGAGACCCAGTACTTC

V: TRBV6-2/TRBV6-3
J: TRBJ2-7
size: .
D: TRBD1
CDR3: CASSYDGQGIYEQYF
DNA: TGTGCCAGCAGTTACGATGGACAGGGGATCTACGAGCAGTACTTC

V: TRBV5-1
J: TRBJ1-2
size: .
D: TRBD1
CDR3: CASSPDRGNYGYTF
DNA: TGCGCCAGCAGCCCGGACAGGGGCAACTATGGCTACACCTTC

V: TRBV9
J: TRBJ2-7
size: .
D: .
CDR3: CASSGQASSYEQYF
DNA: TGTGCCAGCAGCGGGCAGGCCTCCTCCTACGAGCAGTACTTC